These 3 T cell receptor beta chains share one sample of origin, sequenced in a study of blood T cell repertoires in COVID-19. Method: immunoSEQ multiplex PCR; TCRdb's copy keeps in-frame clones and lacks some. The sample has some 70,000 clones; just over 85% are singletons. Sequenced material: peripheral blood. The receptors shown here come from a woman aged 55-69 years with acute or convalescent COVID-19.

The chain recombines TRBV7-2 with TRBJ2-1; 12 bases align to TRBD2. The J segment lost 5 bases and the V segment lost 1 base, leaving 3 bases of the junction unmatched. The CDR3 is 16 residues long. Germline-derived CDR1 and CDR2 are SGHTA and FQGNSA. CDR3 protein: CASSLGLAGGDNEQFF. The CDR3 DNA reads TGTGCCAGCAGCTTAGGGCTAGCGGGGGGGGACAATGAGCAGTTCTTC.

This sequence joins TRBV5-4 and TRBJ1-6, with TRBD1 matching 9 bases. V dropped 5 bases and J dropped 9; count of bases not matched to a gene: 9. The V gene's germline CDR1 is SGHNT and CDR2 YYREEE (reference sequence). The CDR3 length is 15 residues. The CDR3: CASSLQGAQGSPLHF. The CDR3 coding sequence is TGTGCCAGCAGTTTACAGGGGGCGCAGGGTTCACCCCTCCACTTT.

The chain uses TRBV3-1 (or the pseudogene TRBV3-2) and TRBJ2-5; TRBD1 matches 8 bases. CDR1 and CDR2 (germline): LGHDT, YNNKEL (reference sequence). The J segment lost 5 bases and the V segment lost 5 bases, leaving 7 bases of the junction unmatched. This CDR3 region has 14 residues. CDR3: CASSFRTGRETQYF. The CDR3, as DNA: TGTGCCAGCAGCTTCCGGACAGGGAGGGAGACCCAGTACTTC.